This TCR beta chain was sequenced during a study of beta chain features in type 1 diabetes (dated by TCRdb to the late 2010s). As for the study more broadly: Patients and healthy donors did not differ in mean age, gender distribution, total cell number or subset yield. Across all samples, fewer than 130 million sorted cells were examined, and cell number per subset correlated strongly with RNA yield. The study compared the TCRB repertoires of sorted circulating CD4+ T cell subsets in recently diagnosed type 1 diabetes patients with those in matched healthy donors. Regulatory and stem cell-like memory subsets were isolated from only 8 patients and 8 healthy donors, whereas naive and central memory subsets came from all 30 or so donors. Beyond this particular receptor, the publication reports: Sequencing cDNA rather than genomic DNA could over-represent highly expressing activated cells, although activation and CD3 levels did not differ between groups. At VDJ recombination sites, patients with type 1 diabetes made fewer insertions and deleted more nucleotides, a pattern implying thymic rearrangement abnormalities. PCR may preferentially amplify shorter templates, but because patient and control samples were amplified and corrected together, any resulting skew would affect both groups equally. Naive, central memory and regulatory TCRB repertoires appeared to be more alike among patients than among healthy donors. Type 1 diabetes patients showed a moderate but significant shortening of TCRB CDR3 length in all four CD4+ subsets. Because small numbers of individuals were included in the HLA sub-analyses, any influence of HLA type on TCRB rearrangement was left unresolved.

The entire isolated RNA was reverse transcribed using the High Capacity cDNA Reverse Transcription Kit, and thus expressed TCRB transcripts were sequenced. Naive, central memory and regulatory T cell samples underwent deep immunoSEQ sequencing, averaging about 3.5 million total reads per sample. After sorted cells were lysed in RLT buffer, RNA was extracted with DNase-treated RNeasy Micro or Mini kits, with the choice depending on cell number. Each cell subset was processed on its own to prevent cross-contamination, while patient and healthy donor samples were processed together. Using the immunoSEQ multiplex PCR, TCRB sequences were amplified from cDNA into 87-bp fragments spanning the CDR3 region. Amplicons were sequenced on the Illumina HiSeq platform. The authors' pipeline ran thus. Synthetic template baselines were used to correct PCR bias computationally, reads within Hamming distance 2 were collapsed, and singletons that could not be merged were discarded. Reads were aligned to IMGT to assign V, D and J genes, CDR3 length, and insertions or deletions at six rearrangement sites. Within each subset, clonotype counts were normalized to sorted cell number, after which true diversity and Gini coefficients were computed with the tcR R package. Repertoire sharing was quantified using the overlap coefficient calculated on TCRB nucleotide sequences. Out-of-frame TCRB sequences from naive cells were analyzed to stand in for the pre-selection repertoire. Here the immuneACCESS table is served through TCRdb, limited to in-frame sequences with V and J called. Missing clones are a known gap in these copies; in checked studies unresolved V genes cover under half, and the rest lacks a known reason. That table is the source of V, J and clone size, and D and trimming were worked out from the DNA. A total of about 400,000 clones appear in this sample, around an eighth of them only once. The ten largest make up about 0.01% of the sample.

A note on this clone: The antigen this receptor binds is unknown. No qualities accompany the bases; no much larger clone lies one base away.

The junction shows trimming of 4 bases on V and 2 bases on J, and the gene matches do not reach 3 bases of it. The CDR3 numbers 15 residues from cysteine through phenylalanine. Just the 45-base CDR3 DNA is kept, in frame starting at base 1. CDR1 and CDR2 are drawn from the germline V gene: SGHTA, FQGTGA. Each donor gave one peripheral blood draw, approximately 110 mL on average, collected into heparinised tubes. A BD FACSAria II and a panel including CD45RO, CCR7, CD25, CD127, CD95 and CD27 were used to sort naive, central memory, regulatory and stem cell-like memory CD4+ T cells. Every sorted population had a purity above 98%. PBMCs were isolated right away by Lymphoprep density gradient centrifugation and were stained directly, without culture. To minimize batch effects, samples were stained and sorted in pairs, one healthy donor with one patient per experiment.

The TCR sequence derives from a woman younger than 30 with type 1 diabetes. Here the chain combines TRBV7-3 and TRBJ2-5; a stretch of 11 junction bases matches TRBD2. Sequences were obtained from naive CD4+ T cells from blood. The sample's cell subset or site label, decoded: true naive CD4+ T cells. The sequenced DNA: TGTGCCAGCAGCTCGGGACTAGCGGTTCAAGAGACCCAGTACTTC. Its amino acids are CASSSGLAVQETQYF.